This is a list of T cell receptor beta chains from one sample in a study of blood T cell repertoires in COVID-19. Sequencing was performed with immunoSEQ multiplex PCR; in TCRdb, only in-frame clones are kept and a portion is missing. The sample lists 150,000 to 200,000 clones, 82% occurring once. The sequencing input was peripheral blood. These TCRs come from a woman in her 70s with acute or convalescent COVID-19. Each CDR3 is given with its conserved first and last residue. D genes are given only for firm matches. Clone size is given for some rows only: seen once, a few or many times, or a class if the clone is expanded.

V	size	J	D	CDR3	DNA
TRBV6-6	-	TRBJ1-6	-	CASSRAGSPLHF	TGTGCCAGCAGTCGGGCGGGATCACCCCTCCACTTT
TRBV10-3	once	TRBJ1-1	-	CAINPGGAEDTEAFF	TGTGCCATCAACCCGGGGGGGGCAGAAGACACTGAAGCTTTCTTT
TRBV6-5	-	TRBJ1-2	-	CASRLDRGRGYTF	TGTGCCAGCAGACTAGATCGGGGGAGGGGCTACACCTTC
TRBV4-2	-	TRBJ1-6	TRBD1	CASSRSGQGESPLHF	TGTGCCAGCAGCCGATCGGGACAGGGTGAATCACCCCTCCACTTT
TRBV29-1	few	TRBJ1-2	-	CSASRSQGNGYTF	TGCAGCGCTAGCCGGTCCCAGGGTAATGGCTACACCTTC
TRBV28	-	TRBJ1-1	TRBD1	CASSWDRGQNTEAFF	TGTGCCAGCAGTTGGGACAGGGGCCAGAACACTGAAGCTTTCTTT
TRBV6-5	-	TRBJ1-1	TRBD1	CASSDRGRTEAFF	TGTGCCAGCAGCGACAGGGGTAGGACTGAAGCTTTCTTT
TRBV10-3	-	TRBJ1-4	-	CAISEGREKLFF	TGTGCCATCAGTGAGGGGCGTGAAAAACTGTTTTTT
TRBV6-5	-	TRBJ2-1	-	CASSYRLTGHYNEQFF	TGTGCCAGCAGTTACCGACTGACGGGACACTACAATGAGCAGTTCTTC
TRBV6-5	-	TRBJ2-1	-	CASHIRRGLHEQFF	TGTGCCAGCCATATCAGAAGGGGCCTCCATGAGCAGTTCTTC
TRBV19	-	TRBJ1-2	-	CASSELQNRDGYTF	TGTGCCAGTAGCGAGCTCCAAAATCGAGATGGCTACACCTTC
TRBV2	-	TRBJ1-1	TRBD1	CASSGTGGTAFF	TGTGCCAGCAGTGGTACAGGGGGGACGGCTTTCTTT
TRBV6-1	-	TRBJ2-1	-	CASSEAVQGSSSSYNEQFF	TGTGCCAGCAGTGAAGCGGTACAGGGTAGCTCGAGCTCCTACAATGAGCAGTTCTTC
TRBV21-1	-	TRBJ2-3	-	CASRSVPEISDTQYF	TGTGCCAGTAGGAGCGTCCCGGAGATTTCGGATACGCAGTATTTT
TRBV2	-	TRBJ1-1	TRBD1	CANGRDRGRRTEAFF	TGTGCCAACGGCCGGGACAGGGGAAGGAGGACTGAAGCTTTCTTT
TRBV10-3	-	TRBJ2-2	-	CAISVKQDTGELFF	TGTGCCATCAGTGTGAAACAGGACACCGGGGAGCTGTTTTTT
TRBV7-2	-	TRBJ2-5	TRBD1	CASSLDRGMETQYF	TGTGCCAGCAGCCTGGACAGGGGTATGGAGACCCAGTACTTC
TRBV4-2	many	TRBJ1-6	-	CASSQAWGGASNSPLHF	TGTGCCAGCAGCCAAGCTTGGGGAGGGGCTTCGAATTCACCCCTCCACTTT
TRBV7-6	-	TRBJ1-1	TRBD1	CASSPLDRGVTEAFF	TGTGCCAGCAGCCCCCTGGACAGGGGGGTCACTGAAGCTTTCTTT
TRBV18	-	TRBJ1-1	TRBD1	CASSSSDRGNTEAFF	TGTGCCAGCTCATCTTCAGACAGGGGGAACACTGAAGCTTTCTTT
TRBV11-2	-	TRBJ2-1	-	CASSLEGQPLFEQFF	TGTGCCAGCAGCTTAGAAGGACAGCCCTTATTCGAGCAGTTCTTC
TRBV1	-	TRBJ1-1	-	CTSSQVPVLNTEAFF	TGCACCAGCAGCCAAGTTCCGGTACTGAACACTGAAGCTTTCTTT
TRBV30	-	TRBJ2-5	TRBD2	CAWNGGGGSGKETQYF	TGTGCCTGGAACGGGGGGGGAGGTAGCGGGAAAGAGACCCAGTACTTC
TRBV5-1	-	TRBJ2-1	TRBD2	CASSLDSGGLDEQFF	TGCGCCAGCAGCTTGGACAGCGGGGGGTTGGATGAGCAGTTCTTC
TRBV9	-	TRBJ2-1	-	CASSVSPGEGQFF	TGTGCCAGCAGCGTATCGCCGGGAGAGGGCCAGTTCTTC
TRBV23-1	-	TRBJ2-7	-	CASSPLHPPGHLSYEQYF	TGCGCCAGCAGCCCGCTCCACCCCCCAGGCCACCTTTCCTACGAGCAGTACTTC
TRBV3-1/TRBV3-2	-	TRBJ1-6	-	CASSQGISPLHF	TGTGCCAGCAGCCAAGGTATTTCACCCCTCCACTTT
TRBV6-5	few	TRBJ2-7	-	CASSELEGLPYEQYF	TGTGCCAGCAGCGAGCTCGAGGGATTACCCTACGAGCAGTACTTC
TRBV7-9	once	TRBJ2-7	TRBD1	CASSSDRVEQYF	TGTGCCAGCAGCTCAGACAGGGTCGAGCAGTACTTC
TRBV11-2	-	TRBJ2-3	-	CASSFRLTVDTSTDTQYF	TGTGCCAGCAGCTTCAGGCTTACAGTCGATACTAGCACAGATACGCAGTATTTT
TRBV28	few	TRBJ1-5	-	CASILQGPSNQPQHF	TGTGCCAGCATCTTACAGGGTCCTTCCAATCAGCCCCAGCATTTT
TRBV4-3	few	TRBJ2-3	-	CASSHYLGGSDTQYF	TGCGCCAGCAGCCACTACCTAGGCGGGTCTGATACGCAGTATTTT
TRBV27	once	TRBJ1-5	TRBD1	CASSPTGAAHQPQHF	TGTGCCAGCAGCCCGACAGGGGCGGCCCATCAGCCCCAGCATTTT
TRBV19	-	TRBJ1-5	TRBD1	CASSTGQGVGNSQPQHF	TGTGCCAGTAGTACTGGACAGGGTGTGGGTAATAGTCAGCCCCAGCATTTT
TRBV6-4	few	TRBJ1-6	-	CASSAGEGSPLHF	TGTGCCAGCAGTGCGGGGGAAGGATCACCCCTCCACTTT
TRBV7-2	once	TRBJ2-7	TRBD2	CASSVAGDSYEQYF	TGTGCCAGCAGCGTGGCGGGAGACTCCTACGAGCAGTACTTC
TRBV27	-	TRBJ1-6	-	CASSMQALGYNSPLHF	TGTGCCAGCAGTATGCAGGCGCTGGGCTATAATTCACCCCTCCACTTT
TRBV6-6	-	TRBJ2-5	TRBD2	CASSTRKAGDPTQYF	TGTGCCAGCAGTACGCGAAAAGCGGGGGACCCGACCCAGTACTTC
TRBV18	-	TRBJ1-2	-	CASSPSGAPDPLYTF	TGTGCCAGCTCACCTTCAGGGGCACCCGACCCCCTCTACACCTTC
TRBV11-2	once	TRBJ2-2	-	CASSVGELGELFF	TGTGCCAGCAGCGTTGGTGAGCTCGGGGAGCTGTTTTTT
TRBV7-9	-	TRBJ2-3	-	CASSPGSSTDTQYF	TGTGCCAGCAGCCCGGGGAGCAGCACAGATACGCAGTATTTT
TRBV28	few	TRBJ1-2	-	CASTIGADYGYTF	TGTGCCAGCACCATTGGGGCAGACTATGGCTACACCTTC
TRBV4-1	once	TRBJ1-2	-	CASSQVGADYGYTF	TGCGCCAGCAGCCAAGTGGGCGCAGACTATGGCTACACCTTC